These T cell receptor beta chains were read from a single sample in a study of T cells in Graves' hyperthyroidism and ophthalmopathy. Using its own MiXCR run on the multiplex PCR reads, TCRdb lists one record per CDR3 protein. The sample shows around 190,000 distinct CDR3 sequences, more than 15% of them seen only once. The sample consisted of blood. The receptors originated from a woman between 45 and 60 years old with Graves' hyperthyroidism. Both conserved end residues are part of each CDR3. A D gene is named only where the DNA matches it firmly. Size is stated for part of the rows, as once, few or many counts, or as a class when the clone is expanded.

j_call | v_call | d_call | clone_size | cdr3_aa | cdr3_nt
TRBJ1-1 | TRBV5-4 | TRBD1 | many | CASSKSGTVNTEAFF | TGTGCCAGCAGCAAGAGTGGGACAGTGAACACTGAAGCTTTCTTT
TRBJ2-5 | TRBV5-1 | . | many | CASSSSGAVGGRETQYF | TGCGCCAGCAGCTCCTCGGGGGCCGTCGGAGGACGAGAGACCCAGTACTTC
TRBJ2-2 | TRBV7-8 | . | many | CASSLGSITGELFF | TGTGCCAGCAGCTTAGGAAGTATCACCGGGGAGCTGTTTTTT
TRBJ2-7 | TRBV6-1 | . | . | CAANLPGYEQYF | TGTGCCGCCAACCTGCCCGGCTACGAGCAGTACTTC
TRBJ2-5 | TRBV9 | TRBD2 | many | CASSVVRGGRETQYF | TGTGCCAGCAGCGTAGTCCGGGGGGGCCGGGAGACCCAGTACTTC
TRBJ2-2 | TRBV4-1 | . | . | CASSQDRGAENTGELFF | TGCGCCAGCAGCCAAGATCGGGGGGCCGAGAACACCGGGGAGCTGTTTTTT
TRBJ1-1 | TRBV10-3 | . | many | CAISESAGLSFTEAFF | TGTGCCATCAGTGAGTCGGCAGGCCTAAGTTTCACTGAAGCTTTCTTT
TRBJ1-2 | TRBV28 | . | many | CASSFRQDYGYTF | TGTGCCAGCAGTTTCCGGCAAGACTATGGCTACACCTTC
TRBJ2-4 | TRBV7-2 | TRBD2 | many | CASSPGGGLKNIQYF | TGTGCCAGCAGCCCCGGGGGGGGGCTCAAAAACATTCAGTACTTC
TRBJ1-2 | TRBV15 | TRBD1 | many | CATSRWTGYNYGYTF | TGTGCCACCAGCAGATGGACAGGGTATAACTATGGCTACACCTTC
TRBJ1-5 | TRBV12-3/TRBV12-4 | . | . | CASSFQNQPQHF | TGTGCCAGCAGTTTCCAGAATCAGCCCCAGCATTTT
TRBJ2-3 | TRBV18 | . | many | CASSPRMRSTDTQYF | TGTGCCAGCTCACCCCGGATGAGGAGCACAGATACGCAGTATTTT
TRBJ2-7 | TRBV5-1 | TRBD2 | . | CASSLSGTRAYEQYF | TGCGCCAGCAGCTTGTCCGGGACTAGAGCCTACGAGCAGTACTTC
TRBJ2-1 | TRBV7-2 | . | many | CASSWVGNEQFF | TGTGCCAGCAGCTGGGTCGGCAATGAGCAGTTCTTC
TRBJ1-2 | TRBV28 | . | many | CATPSSGPSSRAQGLLGYTF | TGTGCCACCCCGTCATCGGGGCCATCGTCACGAGCACAGGGCCTGCTTGGCTACACCTTC
TRBJ2-3 | TRBV6-2/TRBV6-3 | TRBD2 | once | CASSPPWGAGGTDTQYF | TGTGCCAGCAGCCCGCCGTGGGGCGCGGGGGGCACAGATACGCAGTATTTT
TRBJ1-2 | TRBV3-1 | . | many | CASSHSSGGDGYTF | TGTGCCAGCAGCCATAGTTCGGGGGGAGATGGCTACACCTTC
TRBJ2-5 | TRBV4-2 | TRBD2 | . | CASSQEITSGGQETQYF | TGTGCCAGCAGCCAAGAAATCACTAGCGGGGGTCAAGAGACCCAGTACTTC
TRBJ1-2 | TRBV19 | . | many | CASSGGVHGYTF | TGTGCCAGTAGTGGGGGGGTTCATGGCTACACCTTC
TRBJ2-5 | TRBV7-9 | . | few | CASTLEETQYF | TGTGCCAGCACATTGGAAGAGACCCAGTACTTC
TRBJ2-3 | TRBV18 | . | . | CASSPQVTGTDTQYF | TGTGCCAGCTCACCACAGGTGACGGGCACAGATACGCAGTATTTT
TRBJ1-4 | TRBV15 | . | many | CATSRVLRDDEKLFF | TGTGCCACCAGCAGAGTTCTCAGGGATGATGAAAAACTGTTTTTT
TRBJ2-7 | TRBV11-2 | . | many | CASSSQRNSEQYF | TGTGCCAGCAGCTCCCAGCGAAACAGCGAGCAGTACTTC
TRBJ1-2 | TRBV28 | TRBD1 | many | CASSLGTGGGGYTF | TGTGCCAGCAGTTTAGGGACAGGGGGTGGTGGCTACACCTTC
TRBJ1-1 | TRBV19 | TRBD1 | few | CASSIATGAEAFF | TGTGCCAGTAGTATCGCGACAGGGGCTGAAGCTTTCTTT
TRBJ2-7 | TRBV20-1 | TRBD2 | many | CSASPAGGNEQYF | TGCAGTGCTAGCCCGGCGGGGGGTAACGAGCAGTACTTC
TRBJ1-1 | TRBV10-3 | . | many | CAISGTGNTEAFF | TGTGCCATCAGTGGTACAGGGAACACTGAAGCTTTCTTT
TRBJ1-2 | TRBV19 | . | many | CASTLGVGGYTF | TGTGCCAGTACCCTAGGAGTGGGGGGCTACACCTTC
TRBJ2-2 | TRBV20-1 | . | . | CSARSFTGELFF | TGCAGTGCTAGGTCGTTCACCGGGGAGCTGTTTTTT
TRBJ1-1 | TRBV5-1 | TRBD1 | many | CASTLVGQGTEAFF | TGCGCCAGCACCCTGGTCGGACAGGGGACTGAAGCTTTCTTT
TRBJ2-1 | TRBV5-1 | TRBD2 | . | CASSLTSGYYNEQFF | TGCGCCAGCAGCTTAACTAGCGGATACTACAATGAGCAGTTCTTC
TRBJ2-3 | TRBV2 | TRBD2 | . | CASSERDYLPDTQYF | TGTGCCAGCAGTGAAAGGGACTACCTCCCAGATACGCAGTATTTT
TRBJ1-2 | TRBV7-9 | . | many | CASSSGPYGYTF | TGTGCCAGCAGCTCTGGCCCCTATGGCTACACCTTC
TRBJ1-6 | TRBV6-2/TRBV6-3 | TRBD1 | few | CASRVRWTGGSPLHF | TGTGCCAGCAGGGTCAGATGGACAGGGGGTTCACCCCTCCACTTT
TRBJ1-1 | TRBV4-2 | . | few | CASSQEPSRGQTEAFF | TGTGCCAGCAGCCAAGAGCCCTCCAGGGGCCAAACTGAAGCTTTCTTT
TRBJ2-7 | TRBV7-2 | . | few | CASSLEVGSYEQYF | TGTGCCAGCAGCTTAGAGGTTGGCTCCTACGAGCAGTACTTC
TRBJ2-1 | TRBV20-1 | . | . | CSAGPSSYNEQFF | TGCAGTGCAGGCCCTAGCTCCTACAATGAGCAGTTCTTC
TRBJ1-1 | TRBV18 | . | many | CASSPSRDTLNTEAFF | TGTGCCAGCTCACCATCCCGGGACACACTGAACACTGAAGCTTTCTTT
TRBJ1-5 | TRBV10-3 | . | many | CAISDERSNQPQHF | TGTGCCATCAGTGACGAGAGGAGCAATCAGCCCCAGCATTTT
TRBJ1-5 | TRBV7-2 | . | few | CASSLEGSSNQPQHF | TGTGCCAGCAGCTTAGAAGGGAGTAGCAATCAGCCCCAGCATTTT
TRBJ2-7 | TRBV13 | . | many | CASSLGDSPYEQYF | TGTGCCAGCAGCTTAGGGGACTCGCCCTACGAGCAGTACTTC
TRBJ2-1 | TRBV24-1 | . | many | CATSDPGPGEQFF | TGTGCCACCAGTGATCCAGGACCTGGTGAGCAGTTCTTC
TRBJ2-7 | TRBV6-1 | TRBD2 | many | CASSPRGGGTYEQYF | TGTGCCAGCAGCCCCCGGGGGGGAGGCACCTACGAGCAGTACTTC
TRBJ2-7 | TRBV7-8 | . | many | CASSFASSYEQYF | TGTGCCAGCAGCTTTGCTTCCTCCTACGAGCAGTACTTC
TRBJ1-6 | TRBV20-1 | . | . | CSAPSIVNSYNSPLHF | TGCAGTGCTCCTTCTATCGTTAACTCCTATAATTCACCCCTCCACTTT
TRBJ1-4 | TRBV28 | . | many | CASSLMGAALEGKLFF | TGTGCCAGCAGTTTAATGGGCGCCGCATTAGAGGGGAAACTGTTTTTT
TRBJ1-4 | TRBV5-1 | TRBD1 | . | CASSSPGQGEKLFF | TGCGCCAGCAGCTCACCGGGACAGGGTGAAAAACTGTTTTTT
TRBJ2-3 | TRBV27 | . | many | CASMGYEDTDTQYF | TGTGCCAGCATGGGTTATGAGGACACAGATACGCAGTATTTT
TRBJ1-3 | TRBV7-2 | . | many | CASSLDASGGNTIYF | TGTGCCAGCAGCTTAGACGCATCGGGGGGAAACACCATATATTTT
TRBJ1-1 | TRBV4-3 | . | . | CASSQDKVGVHTEAFF | TGCGCCAGCAGCCAAGATAAAGTCGGGGTCCACACTGAAGCTTTCTTT
TRBJ1-1 | TRBV6-2/TRBV6-3 | TRBD1 | many | CASRPQQGATDTEAFF | TGTGCCAGCAGGCCCCAACAGGGGGCTACCGACACTGAAGCTTTCTTT
TRBJ2-7 | TRBV2 | . | . | CASRLTSSYEQYF | TGTGCCAGCAGATTAACTAGCTCCTACGAGCAGTACTTC